These T cell receptor beta chains were read from a single sample in a study of T cell repertoires in cytomegalovirus infection. The antigens of these receptors remain unknown. Each CDR3 protein gets one entry after TCRdb re-called the reads with MiXCR. The sample shows about a million distinct CDR3 sequences, less than 40% of them seen only once. The sample here was cultured CD8+ T cells from PBMCs, taken from culture after CMV antigen stimulation. The receptors here all came from a human donor in good health (CMV status not recorded). Some clones in this sample may be carry-over from other donors' samples. The CDR3 runs from the conserved cysteine through the conserved F or W. A D gene is named only where the DNA matches it firmly. Expanded clones are given a class, and other clones once, few, many or no size at all.

>TRBV24-1|TRBJ2-2|.|.
TGTGCCACCAGTGCAGGGTCGGCCACCGGGGAGCTGTTTTTT
CATSAGSATGELFF
>TRBV7-6|TRBJ2-1|.|TRBD2
TGTGCCAGCAGCCCGACTAGCGGTTACAATGAGCAGTTCTTC
CASSPTSGYNEQFF
>TRBV7-8|TRBJ2-2|few|.
TGTGCCAGCAGCCCCCCGGCCTTCCACCGGGAGCTGTTTTTT
CASSPPAFHRELFF
>TRBV27|TRBJ2-1|.|.
TGTGCCAGCAGTTTGGGTTTCCCTCCCCCACCCAATGAGCAGTTCTTC
CASSLGFPPPPNEQFF
>TRBV6-1|TRBJ1-2|.|TRBD1
TGTGCCAGCAGTGAAGCAACGACAGGGCGCGGCTACACCTTC
CASSEATTGRGYTF
>TRBV6-2/TRBV6-3|TRBJ2-7|.|.
TGTGCCAGCAGTCGCTACCGGGACGGTTCCTACGAGCAGTACTTC
CASSRYRDGSYEQYF
>TRBV11-2|TRBJ2-5|.|.
TGTGCCAGCAGCTTAGCATGGGGAGAGACCCAGTACTTC
CASSLAWGETQYF
>TRBV12-5|TRBJ1-1|.|.
TGTGCTAGTGGTTTGGGGCTGGGTCCTGAAGCTTTCTTT
CASGLGLGPEAFF
>TRBV6-1|TRBJ2-3|many|.
TGTGCCAGCAGTGGCGGGGCCCTCCACCGTACGCAGTATTTT
CASSGGALHRTQYF
>TRBV6-1|TRBJ2-3|few|.
TGTGCCAGCAGTGAAGAACATGCGGGTAGCACAGATACGCAGTATTTT
CASSEEHAGSTDTQYF
>TRBV7-8|TRBJ2-1|many|TRBD2
TGTGCAACATGGGAGGGACTAGCGGGGGGGTACTCCTACAATGAGCAGTTCTTC
CATWEGLAGGYSYNEQFF
>TRBV3-1|TRBJ2-5|.|.
TGTGCCAGCAGCCAAGATCTTGCCCCGGTGGAGACCCAGTACTTC
CASSQDLAPVETQYF
>TRBV11-2|TRBJ2-7|.|.
TGTGCCAGCAGCTTAGGTCTGGTCGAGCAGTACTTC
CASSLGLVEQYF
>TRBV4-1|TRBJ1-5|.|.
TGCGCCAGCAGCCAAGATAGGACGGATCAGCCCCAGCATTTT
CASSQDRTDQPQHF
>TRBV12-3/TRBV12-4|TRBJ1-1|few|TRBD1
TGTGCCAGCAGTAAGACAGGGAAAGCTTTCTTT
CASSKTGKAFF
>TRBV20-1|TRBJ2-3|few|.
TGCAGTGCTAGAGATTATGAGGGGATTACAGATACGCAGTATTTT
CSARDYEGITDTQYF
>TRBV6-1|TRBJ2-1|.|.
TGTGCCAGCAGTGAACTCAGGGTTGATGAGCAGTTCTTC
CASSELRVDEQFF
>TRBV12-3/TRBV12-4|TRBJ1-1|few|.
TGTGCCAGCAGTATCCAGCGAGGACAAGTAAACACTGAAGCTTTCTTT
CASSIQRGQVNTEAFF
>TRBV27|TRBJ1-2|.|.
TGTGCCAGCAGTTTAGGGGGGCGTGGTACATATGGCTACACCTTC
CASSLGGRGTYGYTF
>TRBV12-5|TRBJ1-1|few|TRBD1
TGTGCTAGTGGTTTGCTAACCGGGACAGCGAACACTGAAGCTTTCTTT
CASGLLTGTANTEAFF